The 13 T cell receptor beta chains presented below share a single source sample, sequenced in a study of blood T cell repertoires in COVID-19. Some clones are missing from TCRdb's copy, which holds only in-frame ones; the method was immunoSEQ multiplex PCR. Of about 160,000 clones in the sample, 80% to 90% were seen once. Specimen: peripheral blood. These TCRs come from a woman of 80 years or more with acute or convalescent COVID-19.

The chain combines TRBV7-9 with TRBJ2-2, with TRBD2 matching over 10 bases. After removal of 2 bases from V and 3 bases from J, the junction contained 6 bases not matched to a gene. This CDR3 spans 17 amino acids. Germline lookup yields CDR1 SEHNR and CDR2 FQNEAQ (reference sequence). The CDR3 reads CASSLHGTSAHTGELFF. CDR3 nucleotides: TGTGCCAGCAGCTTACATGGGACTAGCGCTCACACCGGGGAGCTGTTTTTT. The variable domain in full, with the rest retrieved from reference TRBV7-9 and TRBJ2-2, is DTGVSQNPRHKITKRGQNVTFRCDPISEHNRLYWYRQTLGQGPEFLTYFQNEAQLEKSRLLSDRFSAERPKGSFSTLEIQRTEQGDSAMYLCASSLHGTSAHTGELFFGEGSRLTVL.

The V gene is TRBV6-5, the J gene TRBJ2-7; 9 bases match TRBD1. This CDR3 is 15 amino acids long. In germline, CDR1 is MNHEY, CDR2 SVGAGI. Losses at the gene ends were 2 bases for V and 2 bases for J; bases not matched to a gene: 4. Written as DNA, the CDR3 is TGTGCCAGCAGTTACCCCGGGACAGGGACCTACGAGCAGTACTTC. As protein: CASSYPGTGTYEQYF.

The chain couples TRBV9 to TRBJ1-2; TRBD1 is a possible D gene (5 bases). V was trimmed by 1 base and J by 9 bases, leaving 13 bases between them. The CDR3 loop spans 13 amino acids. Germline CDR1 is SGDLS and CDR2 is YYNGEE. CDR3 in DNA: TGTGCCAGCAGCGTATTGGGGGAGGGGAGCTACACCTTC. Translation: CASSVLGEGSYTF.

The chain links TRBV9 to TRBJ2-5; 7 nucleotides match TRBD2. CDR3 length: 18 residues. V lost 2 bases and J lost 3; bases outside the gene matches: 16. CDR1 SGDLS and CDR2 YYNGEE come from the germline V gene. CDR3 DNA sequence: TGTGCCAGCAGCGTTGGGATAGGTGCGGGAGTTACCAAAGAGACCCAGTACTTC. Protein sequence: CASSVGIGAGVTKETQYF.

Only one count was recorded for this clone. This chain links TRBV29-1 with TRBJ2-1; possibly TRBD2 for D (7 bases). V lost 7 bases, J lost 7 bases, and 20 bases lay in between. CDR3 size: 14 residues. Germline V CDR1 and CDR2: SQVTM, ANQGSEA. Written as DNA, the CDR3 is TGCAGCGCCCATGGGGGCGGGGGAGGAAATGAGCAGTTCTTC. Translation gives CSAHGGGGGNEQFF.

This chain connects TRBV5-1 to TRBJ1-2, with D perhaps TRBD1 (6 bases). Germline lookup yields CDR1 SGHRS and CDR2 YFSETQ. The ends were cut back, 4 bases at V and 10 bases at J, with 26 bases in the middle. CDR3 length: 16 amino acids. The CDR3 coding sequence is TGCGCCAGCAGCCGGACAGACGGGTTAAATCTACTCTCCTACACCTTC. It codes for CASSRTDGLNLLSYTF.

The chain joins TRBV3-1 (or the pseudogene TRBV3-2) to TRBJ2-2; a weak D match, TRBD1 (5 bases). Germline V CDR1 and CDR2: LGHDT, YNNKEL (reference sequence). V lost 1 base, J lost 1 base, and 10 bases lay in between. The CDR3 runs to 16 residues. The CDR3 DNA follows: TGTGCCAGCAGCCAAGTCCGCAGGGTGAACACCGGGGAGCTGTTTTTT. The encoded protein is CASSQVRRVNTGELFF.

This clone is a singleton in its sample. The CDR3, as DNA: TGTGCCAGTACCCTAGACAGGGTGAATCAGCCCCAGCATTTT. The encoded protein is CASTLDRVNQPQHF. The J gene is TRBJ1-5, the V gene TRBV19, with 7 bases aligning to TRBD1. This CDR3 region has 14 residues. J gave up 4 bases and V 7 bases, and 7 bases lay outside the gene matches. Germline loops: CDR1 LNHDA, CDR2 SQIVND (reference sequence).

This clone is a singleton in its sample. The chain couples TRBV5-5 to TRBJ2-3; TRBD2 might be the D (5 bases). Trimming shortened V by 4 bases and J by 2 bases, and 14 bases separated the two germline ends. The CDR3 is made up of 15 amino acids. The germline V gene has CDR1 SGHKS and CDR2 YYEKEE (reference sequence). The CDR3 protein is CASSLSWRATDTQYF. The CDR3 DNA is TGTGCCAGCAGCCTCTCGTGGCGGGCCACAGATACGCAGTATTTT. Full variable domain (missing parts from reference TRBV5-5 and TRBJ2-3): DAGVTQSPTHLIKTRGQQVTLRCSPISGHKSVSWYQQVLGQGPQFIFQYYEKEERGRGNFPDRFSARQFPNYSSELNVNALLLGDSALYLCASSLSWRATDTQYFGPGTRLTVL.

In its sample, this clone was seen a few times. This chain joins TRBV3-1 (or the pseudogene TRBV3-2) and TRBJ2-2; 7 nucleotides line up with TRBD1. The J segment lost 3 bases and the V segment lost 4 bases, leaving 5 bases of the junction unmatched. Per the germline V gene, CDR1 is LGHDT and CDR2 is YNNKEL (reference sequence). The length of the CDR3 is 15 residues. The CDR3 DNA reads TGTGCCAGCAGCCCCCGGGACAGATACACCGGGGAGCTGTTTTTT. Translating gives CASSPRDRYTGELFF.

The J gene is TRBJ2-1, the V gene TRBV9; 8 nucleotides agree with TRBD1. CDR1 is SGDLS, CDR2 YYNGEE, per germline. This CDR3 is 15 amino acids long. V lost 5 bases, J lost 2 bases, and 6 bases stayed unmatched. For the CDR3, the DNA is TGTGCCAGCAGTTCTAGGGACAGGCCCTACAATGAGCAGTTCTTC. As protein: CASSSRDRPYNEQFF.

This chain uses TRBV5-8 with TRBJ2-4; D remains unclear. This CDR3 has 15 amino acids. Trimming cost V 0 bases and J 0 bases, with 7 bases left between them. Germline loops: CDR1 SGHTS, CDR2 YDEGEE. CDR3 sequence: CASSLVSLAKNIQYF. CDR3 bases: TGTGCCAGCAGCTTGGTTAGCCTAGCCAAAAACATTCAGTACTTC.

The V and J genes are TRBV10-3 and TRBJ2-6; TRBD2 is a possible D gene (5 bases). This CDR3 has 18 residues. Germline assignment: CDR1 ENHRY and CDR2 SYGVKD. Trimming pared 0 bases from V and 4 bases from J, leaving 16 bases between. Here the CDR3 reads CAISESLGVGIGANVLTF. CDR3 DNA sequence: TGTGCCATCAGTGAGTCCCTCGGGGTTGGTATAGGGGCCAACGTCCTGACTTTC.